The source of this T cell receptor (beta chain) is a study of control samples from healthy donors and cancer patients. In its sample, this clone was seen a few times. Clones were sequenced by immunoSEQ multiplex PCR, and TCRdb holds only the in-frame ones, with some missing. The table records some 130,000 clones, around 90% of them present only once. The V segment lost 2 bases and the J segment 2 bases; nucleotides outside the gene matches: 6. Looked up from germline, CDR1 is MDHEN and CDR2 is SYDVKM. The length of the CDR3 is 16 residues. V usage is TRBV28 and J usage is TRBJ2-3; 8 bases are shared with TRBD1. Specimen: blood. The TCR sequence derives from a man aged 40-49 years in good health. In nucleotides, the CDR3 is TGTGCCAGCAGTTTAAGGCAGGGGGCGGTCACAGATACGCAGTATTTT. It yields the protein CASSLRQGAVTDTQYF.